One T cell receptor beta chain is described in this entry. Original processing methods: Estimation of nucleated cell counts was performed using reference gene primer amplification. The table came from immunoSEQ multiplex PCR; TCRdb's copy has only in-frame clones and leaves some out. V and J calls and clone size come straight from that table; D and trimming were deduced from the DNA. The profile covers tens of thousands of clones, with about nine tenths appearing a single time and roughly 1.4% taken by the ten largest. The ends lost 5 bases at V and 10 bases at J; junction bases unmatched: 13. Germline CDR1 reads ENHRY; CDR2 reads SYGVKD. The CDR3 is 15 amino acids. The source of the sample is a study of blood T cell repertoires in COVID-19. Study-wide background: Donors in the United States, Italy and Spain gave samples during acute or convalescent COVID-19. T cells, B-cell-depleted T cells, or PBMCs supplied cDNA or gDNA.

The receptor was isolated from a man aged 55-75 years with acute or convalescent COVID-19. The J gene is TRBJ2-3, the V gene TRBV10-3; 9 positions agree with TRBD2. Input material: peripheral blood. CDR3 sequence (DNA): TGTGCCATCAGTCCGACTAGCGGAGCCGGCGTCGCGCAGTATTTT. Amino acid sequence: CAISPTSGAGVAQYF.